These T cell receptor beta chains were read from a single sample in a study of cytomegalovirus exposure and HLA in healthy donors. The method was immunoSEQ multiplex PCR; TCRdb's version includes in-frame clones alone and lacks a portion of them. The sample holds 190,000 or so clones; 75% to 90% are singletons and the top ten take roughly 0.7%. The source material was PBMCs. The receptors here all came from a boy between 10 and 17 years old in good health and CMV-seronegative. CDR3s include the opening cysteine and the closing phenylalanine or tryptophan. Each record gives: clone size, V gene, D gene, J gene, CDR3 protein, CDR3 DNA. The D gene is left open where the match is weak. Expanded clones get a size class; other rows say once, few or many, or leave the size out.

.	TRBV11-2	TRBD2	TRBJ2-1	CASSLGLAGGNEQFF	TGTGCCAGCAGCTTAGGCCTAGCGGGGGGGAATGAGCAGTTCTTC
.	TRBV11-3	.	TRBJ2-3	CASSFAGTIQGTDTQYF	TGTGCCAGCAGCTTCGCCGGGACAATCCAGGGCACAGATACGCAGTATTTT
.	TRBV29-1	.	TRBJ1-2	CSVEDFNSQGGGYTF	TGCAGCGTTGAAGATTTTAATTCCCAGGGAGGTGGCTACACCTTC
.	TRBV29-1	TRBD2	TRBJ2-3	CSSRLAGVTDTQYF	TGCAGCTCCCGACTAGCGGGAGTCACAGATACGCAGTATTTT
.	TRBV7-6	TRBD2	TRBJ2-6	CASSFGRARGPPSGANVLTF	TGTGCCAGCAGCTTCGGGAGGGCCAGGGGCCCCCCTTCTGGGGCCAACGTCCTGACTTTC
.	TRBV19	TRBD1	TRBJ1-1	CASSIAGQRNTEAFF	TGTGCCAGTAGTATAGCGGGACAGAGGAACACTGAAGCTTTCTTT
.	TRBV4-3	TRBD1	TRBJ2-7	CASSQAGTGGYEQYF	TGCGCCAGCAGCCAAGCAGGGACAGGGGGCTACGAGCAGTACTTC
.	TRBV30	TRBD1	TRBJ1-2	CACQGAYGYTF	TGTGCCTGCCAGGGGGCATATGGCTACACCTTC
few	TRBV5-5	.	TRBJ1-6	CASSLDPGLSNSPLHF	TGTGCCAGCAGCTTGGATCCAGGACTGAGTAATTCACCCCTCCACTTT
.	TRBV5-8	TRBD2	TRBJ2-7	CASSLAGTSGYSYEQYF	TGTGCCAGCAGCTTGGCCGGGACTAGCGGATACTCCTACGAGCAGTACTTC
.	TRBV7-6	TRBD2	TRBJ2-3	CASSLSLAESQYGDTQYF	TGTGCCAGCAGCTTAAGCCTAGCGGAAAGCCAATATGGAGATACGCAGTATTTT
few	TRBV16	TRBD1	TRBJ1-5	CASSQIGTGISNQPQHF	TGTGCCAGCAGCCAAATTGGGACAGGGATTAGCAATCAGCCCCAGCATTTT
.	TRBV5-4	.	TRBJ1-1	CASSLSNTEAFF	TGTGCCAGCAGCCTGTCTAACACTGAAGCTTTCTTT
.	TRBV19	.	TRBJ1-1	CASSPAEGPTMNTEAFF	TGTGCCAGTAGCCCGGCGGAGGGCCCAACAATGAACACTGAAGCTTTCTTT
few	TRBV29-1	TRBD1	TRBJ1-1	CSVEKDRSTEAFF	TGCAGCGTTGAAAAGGACAGGTCCACTGAAGCTTTCTTT
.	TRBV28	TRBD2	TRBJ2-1	CASSFAGDYNEQFF	TGTGCCAGCAGTTTTGCGGGAGACTACAATGAGCAGTTCTTC
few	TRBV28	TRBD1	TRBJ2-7	CASSTTGAPYEQYF	TGTGCCAGCAGTACTACAGGGGCACCCTACGAGCAGTACTTC
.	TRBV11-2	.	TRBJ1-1	CASSFTGTEDSEAFF	TGTGCCAGCAGCTTTACAGGGACGGAGGATTCTGAAGCTTTCTTT
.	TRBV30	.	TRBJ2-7	CAWSGKVDSPYEQYF	TGTGCCTGGAGCGGGAAGGTGGACAGCCCCTACGAGCAGTACTTC
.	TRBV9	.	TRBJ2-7	CASSPSEQYF	TGTGCCAGCAGCCCCTCCGAGCAGTACTTC
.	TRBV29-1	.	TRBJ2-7	CSVHGRGEQYF	TGCAGCGTGCACGGGAGAGGGGAGCAGTACTTC
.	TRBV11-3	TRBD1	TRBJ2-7	CASSPRDSSSYEQYF	TGTGCCAGCAGCCCTCGGGACAGCTCATCCTACGAGCAGTACTTC
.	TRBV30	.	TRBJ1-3	CAWNKPGQISGNTIYF	TGTGCCTGGAACAAACCGGGACAAATCTCTGGAAACACCATATATTTT
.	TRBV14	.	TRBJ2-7	CASSRQRTIFYEQYF	TGTGCCAGCTCCCGACAGAGGACCATATTCTACGAGCAGTACTTC
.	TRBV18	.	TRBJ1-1	CASSPSGNTEAFF	TGTGCCAGCTCACCATCAGGTAACACTGAAGCTTTCTTT
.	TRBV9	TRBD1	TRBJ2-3	CASSAQGVSHPDTQYF	TGTGCCAGCAGCGCTCAGGGGGTTTCCCACCCAGATACGCAGTATTTT
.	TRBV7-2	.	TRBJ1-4	CASNRGLRGEKLFF	TGTGCCAGCAACCGCGGACTACGTGGAGAAAAACTGTTTTTT
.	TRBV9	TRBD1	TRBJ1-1	CASSVTGWTEAFF	TGTGCCAGCAGCGTGACAGGGTGGACTGAAGCTTTCTTT
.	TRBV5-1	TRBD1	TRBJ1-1	CASSRGQGNTEAFF	TGCGCCAGCAGCCGGGGACAGGGGAACACTGAAGCTTTCTTT
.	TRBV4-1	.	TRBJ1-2	CASSQERGAPYGYTF	TGCGCCAGCAGCCAAGAACGGGGGGCCCCCTATGGCTACACCTTC
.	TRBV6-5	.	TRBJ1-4	CASSNGGATNEKLFF	TGTGCCAGCAGTAATGGGGGGGCAACTAATGAAAAACTGTTTTTT
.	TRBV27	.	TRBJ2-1	CASSLFDRYNEQFF	TGTGCCAGCAGTTTATTCGACAGGTACAATGAGCAGTTCTTC
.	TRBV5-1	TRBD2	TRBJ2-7	CASSLKTGGPYEQYF	TGCGCCAGCAGCTTAAAGACGGGAGGGCCCTACGAGCAGTACTTC
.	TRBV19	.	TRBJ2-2	CASSIQWKQRADGELFF	TGTGCCAGTAGCATACAATGGAAACAGAGAGCGGACGGGGAGCTGTTTTTT
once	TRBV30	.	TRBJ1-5	CAWSREGDQPQHF	TGTGCCTGGAGCAGGGAAGGGGATCAGCCCCAGCATTTT
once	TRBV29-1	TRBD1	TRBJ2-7	CSVEDRGYEQYF	TGCAGCGTTGAGGACAGGGGCTACGAGCAGTACTTC
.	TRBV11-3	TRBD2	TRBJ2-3	CASSTGTSGGPDTQYF	TGTGCCAGCAGCACCGGGACTAGCGGGGGCCCAGATACGCAGTATTTT
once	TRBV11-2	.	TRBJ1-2	CASSPWEGYGYTF	TGTGCCAGCAGCCCTTGGGAGGGGTATGGCTACACCTTC
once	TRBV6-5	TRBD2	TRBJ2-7	CASSKGLAASYEQYF	TGTGCCAGCAGTAAAGGACTAGCGGCCTCCTACGAGCAGTACTTC
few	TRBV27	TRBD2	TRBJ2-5	CASRSLAGSETQYF	TGTGCCAGCAGGTCTCTAGCGGGGTCAGAGACCCAGTACTTC
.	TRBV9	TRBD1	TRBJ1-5	CASSVSQGNQPQHF	TGTGCCAGCAGCGTCTCACAGGGGAATCAGCCCCAGCATTTT
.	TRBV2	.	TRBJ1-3	CASSVEAGNTIYF	TGTGCCAGCAGTGTCGAGGCTGGAAACACCATATATTTT
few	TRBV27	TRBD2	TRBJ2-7	CASSLAGNYEQYF	TGTGCCAGCAGTCTAGCGGGAAACTACGAGCAGTACTTC
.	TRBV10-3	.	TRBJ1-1	CAISESAGETEAFF	TGTGCCATCAGTGAGTCAGCAGGGGAGACTGAAGCTTTCTTT
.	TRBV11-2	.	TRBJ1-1	CASSLPWGVNSEAFF	TGTGCCAGCAGCCTCCCGTGGGGAGTGAATTCTGAAGCTTTCTTT
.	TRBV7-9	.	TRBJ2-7	CASSRGLVEQYF	TGTGCCAGCAGCCGGGGGTTGGTCGAGCAGTACTTC
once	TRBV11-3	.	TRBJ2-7	CASSSWTSPGQYF	TGTGCCAGCAGCTCGTGGACATCCCCCGGGCAGTACTTC
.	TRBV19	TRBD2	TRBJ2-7	CASSYSGIYEQYF	TGTGCCAGCTCCTATAGCGGGATCTACGAGCAGTACTTC
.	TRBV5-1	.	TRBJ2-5	CASSVRTEQETQYF	TGCGCCAGCAGTGTCAGGACAGAACAAGAGACCCAGTACTTC
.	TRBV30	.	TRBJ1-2	CAWSGGRGYGYTF	TGTGCCTGGAGTGGGGGGCGGGGGTATGGCTACACCTTC
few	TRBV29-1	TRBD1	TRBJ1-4	CSVAGTGAVEGEKLFF	TGCAGCGTCGCCGGGACAGGGGCTGTCGAAGGTGAAAAACTGTTTTTT
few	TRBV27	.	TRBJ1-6	CASTPGGGSNSPLHF	TGTGCCAGCACCCCAGGAGGAGGATCTAATTCACCCCTCCACTTT
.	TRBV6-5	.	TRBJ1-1	CASSYSGGTVSEAFF	TGTGCCAGCAGTTACTCCGGGGGGACGGTCTCTGAAGCCTTCTTT
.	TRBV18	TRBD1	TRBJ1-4	CASSEGQGRGEKLFF	TGTGCCAGCTCAGAAGGACAGGGACGAGGTGAAAAACTGTTTTTT